A single sample gave rise to the 20 T cell receptor beta chains below, sequenced in a study of regulatory T cells in long-lasting Graves disease. In building TCR beta libraries, iRepertoire HTBI primers were used together with Arm-PCR of CDR3 regions. TCRdb called the multiplex PCR reads again in MiXCR, with one record for every CDR3 protein. The sample includes a few hundred thousand distinct CDR3 sequences, 10% to 15% of them seen just once. The time point was: newly diagnosed GD, antithyroid drugs for less than 3 months. Generation of the TCR library employed RNA extracted from PBMCs. These same data were also listed under a study on T cells in Graves' hyperthyroidism and ophthalmopathy.

Specimen: peripheral blood mononuclear cells (PBMCs), collected at new diagnosis, from a patient treated with antithyroid drugs. The receptor source for this set is a woman aged 18-30 years with Graves disease.

The chain uses TRBV7-2 and TRBJ1-6, with 9 bases aligning to TRBD1. Germline V gene sequence: CDR1 SGHTA, CDR2 FQGNSA. There are 16 residues in the CDR3. The ends lost 4 bases at V and 7 bases at J; junction bases unmatched: 8. The DNA for the CDR3 is TGTGCCAGCAGCTCCCGGGACAGGGTCTTCAATTCACCCCTCCACTTT. Residues: CASSSRDRVFNSPLHF.

This clonotype was seen ten or more times. The V gene is TRBV29-1, the J gene TRBJ2-1; 9 bases align to TRBD2. The V gene end was trimmed by 7 bases and the J gene end by 8 bases; junction bases not matched to a gene: 12. This CDR3 region has 14 residues. The germline V gene encodes CDR1 SQVTM and CDR2 ANQGSEA. This chain's CDR3 is CSAQRVAGEDEQFF. CDR3 in DNA: TGCAGCGCCCAAAGGGTAGCGGGAGAAGATGAGCAGTTCTTC.

The sample holds many counts of this clonotype. The chain combines TRBV12-5 with TRBJ1-1, with D possibly matching TRBD1 (5 bases). CDR3 length: 15 residues. Trimming pared 3 bases from V and 0 bases from J, leaving 11 bases between. Germline V gene sequence: CDR1 LGHNT, CDR2 FRNRAP. The CDR3 loop reads CASGFSQGMNTEAFF. Written as DNA, the CDR3 is TGTGCTAGTGGTTTCTCGCAGGGTATGAACACTGAAGCTTTCTTT.

This clonotype was observed at least ten times. The gene calls are TRBV28 and TRBJ2-7; D is unclear. Trimming removed 5 bases from V and 0 bases from J, with 11 bases in between. Germline assignment: CDR1 MDHEN and CDR2 SYDVKM. The CDR3 is 14 residues long. The CDR3 DNA is TGTGCCAGCAGTGTCAGAAGTTACTCCTACGAGCAGTACTTC. Protein: CASSVRSYSYEQYF. Filled out from reference TRBV28 and TRBJ2-7, the complete variable domain reads DVKVTQSSRYLVKRTGEKVFLECVQDMDHENMFWYRQDPGLGLRLIYFSYDVKMKEKGDIPEGYSVSREKKERFSLILESASTNQTSMYLCASSVRSYSYEQYFGPGTRLTVT.

A few counts support this clonotype. It may be a read error: a sequence one base away is much more abundant. It is likely a read error, because the conserved phenylalanine at the end of the CDR3 is missing. V gene TRBV20-1 combines with J gene TRBJ1-1; D is ambiguous. Germline values: CDR1 DFQATT, CDR2 SNEGSKA (reference sequence). The CDR3 contains 15 residues. Deletions cut 0 bases from V and 0 bases from J, with 11 bases between. The CDR3 nucleotides read TGCAGTGCTAGAGACAGGAGTTTCCTGAACACTGAAGCTTTCTCT. It is translated as CSARDRSFLNTEAFS.

This clonotype was found many times. The rearrangement joins TRBV20-1 to TRBJ2-2; D is perhaps TRBD1 (6 bases). The CDR3 length is 12 residues. The germline gives CDR1 DFQATT, CDR2 SNEGSKA (reference sequence). The ends were cut back, 6 bases at V and 7 bases at J, with 12 bases in the middle. This CDR3 reads CSALQGGGELFF. The CDR3 nucleotides read TGCAGTGCGCTACAGGGTGGCGGGGAGCTGTTTTTT.

This clonotype showed up just a few times. The gene calls are TRBV20-1 and TRBJ1-5; D is possibly TRBD1 (6 bases). This CDR3 is built from 15 residues. Trimming took off 4 bases at V and 4 bases at J, with 17 bases between the two ends. Germline V gene lookup returns CDR1 DFQATT and CDR2 SNEGSKA (reference sequence). CDR3 loop: CSANEGGIVNQPQHF. The CDR3, as DNA: TGCAGTGCTAATGAAGGGGGAATAGTGAATCAGCCCCAGCATTTT.

This clonotype was picked up many times. This chain joins TRBV12-3 or TRBV12-4 and TRBJ2-1; 8 bases agree with TRBD2. V was pared by 6 bases and J by 5 bases, with 6 bases of the junction left unmatched. This CDR3 has 14 residues. The CDR3: CASRERESHNEQFF. The CDR3 nucleotides are TGTGCCAGCAGGGAGCGGGAGAGCCACAATGAGCAGTTCTTC.

As to this clonotype: A much more abundant neighbour one base away suggests this may be a read error. The chain joins TRBV6-5 to TRBJ2-5; 7 positions agree with TRBD2. CDR1 and CDR2 (germline): MNHEY, SVGAGI. The CDR3 totals 15 residues. The CDR3 sequence is CAGSYFGGEQETQYF. In nucleotides, the CDR3 is TGTGCCGGCAGTTACTTTGGGGGGGAGCAAGAGACCCAGTACTTC.

This clonotype was seen a handful of times. This chain joins TRBV24-1 and TRBJ1-6; D is undetermined. The CDR3 is 14 amino acids. With 4 bases removed from V and 4 bases from J, the gap between germline ends came to 7 bases. Germline V gene sequence: CDR1 KGHDR, CDR2 SFDVKD. Here the CDR3 reads CATSDGAYNSPLHF. The CDR3 bases are TGTGCCACCAGTGACGGTGCATATAATTCACCCCTCCACTTT.

This clonotype was recorded only once. This chain connects TRBV4-3 to TRBJ2-7; the D gene is possibly TRBD2 (6 bases). The V gene's germline CDR1 is LGHNA and CDR2 YSLEER. Trimming cost V 3 bases and J 1 base, with 13 bases left between them. The CDR3 totals 15 residues. CDR3 protein: CASSHSAGLSYEQYF. The CDR3 nucleotides are TGCGCCAGCAGCCATTCAGCGGGTTTGTCCTACGAGCAGTACTTC.

The sample holds many counts of this clonotype. J is TRBJ1-1 and V is TRBV6-1; TRBD1 might be the D (5 bases). The germline CDR1 and CDR2 sequences are MNHNS and SASEGT. V shed 6 bases and J shed 0 bases, with 14 bases lying between them. The CDR3 is 15 residues long. The CDR3 DNA reads as TGTGCCAGCAGCTTATCCGGGACCCTGAACACTGAAGCTTTCTTT. This gives the protein CASSLSGTLNTEAFF.

This clonotype was observed at least ten times. The gene calls are TRBV7-9 and TRBJ2-5; possibly TRBD1 for D (5 bases). V lost 1 base and J 10 bases, leaving 16 bases between the germline ends. The length of the CDR3 is 14 residues. In germline, CDR1 is SEHNR, CDR2 FQNEAQ (reference sequence). CDR3 residues: CASSLVGAAEDQYF. DNA for the CDR3: TGTGCCAGCAGCTTAGTTGGGGCGGCTGAAGACCAGTACTTC.

This clonotype was seen more than once but under ten times. This chain joins TRBV29-1 and TRBJ2-7; D is unclear. The CDR3 loop spans 11 amino acids. Per the germline V gene, CDR1 is SQVTM and CDR2 is ANQGSEA. Written as DNA, the CDR3 is TGCGTTGAGACGACCCCCTACGAGCAGTACTTC. This encodes CVETTPYEQYF.

This clonotype turned up a few times. The gene calls are TRBV4-3 and TRBJ1-1; no firm D call. Trimming stripped 1 base from V and 2 bases from J, with 8 bases between. CDR1 LGHNA and CDR2 YSLEER come from the germline V gene. The CDR3 has 14 amino acids. The CDR3 reads CASSQGHRNTEAFF. The CDR3 nucleotides are TGCGCCAGCAGCCAAGGACACCGTAACACTGAAGCTTTCTTT.

The sample holds a few counts of this clonotype. The genes are TRBV20-1 and TRBJ1-5; D call uncertain. Per the germline V gene, CDR1 is DFQATT and CDR2 is SNEGSKA (reference sequence). The CDR3 covers 15 residues. Deletions cut 0 bases from V and 2 bases from J, with 11 bases between. The CDR3 DNA follows: TGCAGTGCTAGAGAAGATGAGTTAGGCAATCAGCCCCAGCATTTT. This gives the protein CSAREDELGNQPQHF.

The sample holds many counts of this clonotype. This chain joins TRBV7-3 and TRBJ2-3; D gene unclear. Trimming stripped 5 bases from V and 3 bases from J, with 18 bases between. The CDR3 length is 16 residues. Germline V gives CDR1 SGHTA, CDR2 FQGTGA. Here the CDR3 DNA reads TGTGCCAGCAGCCCGCCTTCCGCGACGTCGACAGATACGCAGTATTTT. Protein product: CASSPPSATSTDTQYF.

The chain employs TRBV7-9 and TRBJ2-7; D is undetermined. V lost 1 base and J lost 5, with 15 bases in between. This CDR3 has 15 amino acids. In germline, CDR1 is SEHNR, CDR2 FQNEAQ (reference sequence). CDR3 loop: CASSLGVMMADEQYF. The CDR3 DNA is TGTGCCAGCAGCTTAGGAGTTATGATGGCGGACGAGCAGTACTTC.

J is TRBJ2-7 and V is TRBV10-3; the D is unclear. The germline V gene has CDR1 ENHRY and CDR2 SYGVKD. The CDR3 runs to 12 residues. With 4 bases removed from V and 1 base from J, the gap between germline ends came to 5 bases. This chain's CDR3 is CAISVESYEQYF. The CDR3 bases are TGTGCCATCAGTGTAGAGTCCTACGAGCAGTACTTC.

This clonotype has a count of ten or more. The chain couples TRBV18 to TRBJ1-1; perhaps TRBD1 as D (6 bases). Germline loops: CDR1 KGHSH, CDR2 LQKENI. The CDR3 sequence is 15 residues long. The V gene lost 6 bases and the J gene lost 5 bases, with 19 bases spanning the gap. The CDR3 nucleotides are TGTGCCAGCTCGCTCACGCTAAGGGGGGGGACTGAAGCTTTCTTT. Protein: CASSLTLRGGTEAFF.